Listed here are 2 T cell receptor beta chains from one sample, sequenced in a study of blood T cells in healthy people across ages (dated by TCRdb to the mid-2010s). Libraries were made using 5' RACE. Sequenced on an Illumina HiSeq 2500. The second PCR ran for roughly 7 to 12 cycles and used a J-beta primer mix along with a sample-barcoded 5' primer. Using fastp trimming at Q25 and MiXCR clonotype assembly, TCRdb reanalyzed the public sequencing data and kept in-frame beta chains. Rows matching on CDR3 protein sequence are summarized as one entry with the most common DNA and genes. This sample has approximately 850,000 distinct CDR3 sequences in its table, and around 42% of those were observed once. The ten biggest clones cover roughly 18% of the sample. Sequencing was carried out using blood. The receptors here all came from a man in his 60s in good health.

This chain joins TRBV5-1 and TRBJ1-1; unclear D gene. The germline V and J ends were trimmed by 1 base and 11 bases, with 15 bases remaining between them. Germline CDR1 SGHRS, CDR2 YFSETQ. The CDR3 totals 13 residues. Here the CDR3 DNA reads TGCGCCAGCAGCTTGTCAGGCAGCGTGGGGGCTTTCTTT. Its protein is CASSLSGSVGAFF.

The chain joins TRBV15 to TRBJ2-3; 9 nucleotides align to TRBD2. This CDR3 spans 16 amino acids. Trimming removed 4 bases from V and 4 bases from J; junction bases left unmatched: 9. Germline values: CDR1 LNHNV, CDR2 YYDKDF (reference sequence). The CDR3 here is CATSKRRGGGADTQYF. The CDR3 DNA reads TGTGCCACCAGCAAAAGGCGGGGGGGCGGGGCAGATACGCAGTATTTT.